The 29 T cell receptor beta chains given below trace back to one sample, sequenced in a study of blood T cell repertoires in COVID-19. The assay was immunoSEQ multiplex PCR, and TCRdb's table has in-frame clones only and misses some. The sample has about 100,000 clones; around four fifths are singletons. Material: peripheral blood. These receptors originate from an older man with active or convalescent COVID-19.

The genes are TRBV5-8 and TRBJ1-4, with 7 bases that match TRBD1. With 8 bases clipped from V and 4 bases from J, the junction kept 5 bases outside the gene matches. Looked up from germline, CDR1 is SGHTS and CDR2 is YDEGEE. This CDR3 is built from 13 residues. CDR3 protein: CASPRDSNEKLFF. Written as DNA, the CDR3 is TGTGCCAGTCCGCGGGACAGTAATGAAAAACTGTTTTTT.

The chain links TRBV7-2 to TRBJ2-3; 8 bases map to TRBD1. CDR1 and CDR2 (germline): SGHTA, FQGNSA. V lost 6 bases, J lost 1 base, and 3 bases stayed unmatched. This CDR3 is built from 14 residues. Here the CDR3 reads CASSGQGGTDTQYF. The DNA for the CDR3 is TGTGCCAGCAGTGGACAGGGTGGCACAGATACGCAGTATTTT.

V is TRBV5-6 and J is TRBJ1-2; D not certain. The V end lost 0 bases, the J end lost 8 bases, and 14 bases lay between the germline ends. Germline V CDR1 and CDR2: SGHDT, YYEEEE. This CDR3 is built from 14 residues. The DNA of the CDR3 is TGTGCCAGCAGCTTGGAGCAGCGGAATAACGGCTACACCTTC. Translated, it gives CASSLEQRNNGYTF. The full variable domain, in which reference TRBV5-6 and TRBJ1-2 provide the parts outside the CDR3, is DAGVTQSPTHLIKTRGQQVTLRCSPKSGHDTVSWYQQALGQGPQFIFQYYEEEERQRGNFPDRFSGHQFPNYSSELNVNALLLGDSALYLCASSLEQRNNGYTFGSGTRLTVV.

This clone was seen ten or more times. The chain joins TRBV5-4 to TRBJ2-3; weak D call: TRBD2 (5 bases). V was trimmed by 0 bases and J by 1 base, leaving 6 bases between them. Germline loops: CDR1 SGHNT, CDR2 YYREEE (reference sequence). This CDR3 has 14 residues. CDR3 DNA sequence: TGTGCCAGCAGCTTGGATAGCGGCACAGATACGCAGTATTTT. Encoded protein: CASSLDSGTDTQYF. Full variable domain (remainder filled in from reference TRBV5-4 and TRBJ2-3): ETGVTQSPTHLIKTRGQQVTLRCSSQSGHNTVSWYQQALGQGPQFIFQYYREEENGRGNFPPRFSGLQFPNYSSELNVNALELDDSALYLCASSLDSGTDTQYFGPGTRLTVL.

This clone was seen more than once but under ten times. The genes are TRBV29-1 and TRBJ2-7; 7 positions match TRBD2. Trimming at V came to 6 bases and at J to 6 bases, leaving 8 bases not matched to a gene. The CDR3 loop spans 12 amino acids. CDR1 and CDR2 (germline): SQVTM, ANQGSEA. The CDR3 loop reads CSVAGASGEQYF. The CDR3 DNA is TGCAGCGTCGCCGGAGCTAGCGGCGAGCAGTACTTC.

This chain connects TRBV30 to TRBJ2-2; possibly TRBD1 for D (5 bases). CDR1 is GTSNPN and CDR2 is SVGIG in the germline V gene (reference sequence). The CDR3 consists of 16 residues. V was trimmed by 2 bases and J by 1 base, leaving 14 bases between them. The CDR3 region is CAWSFPGSRNTGELFF. The CDR3 DNA follows: TGTGCCTGGAGTTTCCCAGGGTCTAGGAACACCGGGGAGCTGTTTTTT.

This clone occurred once. V is TRBV29-1 and J is TRBJ2-7; 13 positions match TRBD2. J gave up 0 bases and V 7 bases, and 3 bases lay outside the gene matches. Germline CDR1 SQVTM, CDR2 ANQGSEA. This CDR3 spans 14 amino acids. CDR3 DNA sequence: TGCAGCGCCCGGACTAGCGGGAGCTCCTACGAGCAGTACTTC. Encoded protein: CSARTSGSSYEQYF.

The chain carries TRBV28 and TRBJ1-2; the D gene is possibly TRBD1 (5 bases). Trimming cost V 2 bases and J 8 bases, with 9 bases left between them. Germline-derived CDR1 and CDR2 are MDHEN and SYDVKM. This CDR3 is 12 amino acids long. In DNA, the CDR3 is TGTGCCAGCAGTTTAGAGCAGGGCGGCTACACCTTC. Amino acid sequence: CASSLEQGGYTF.

The chain uses TRBV11-3 and TRBJ2-1; 9 bases match TRBD2. The CDR3 contains 15 residues. Germline V gene sequence: CDR1 SGHNT, CDR2 YENEEA. J was trimmed by 8 bases and V by 5 bases; bases with no gene match: 10. DNA for the CDR3: TGTGCCAGCAGCGCCAATAGCGGGAGTTTCTATGAGCAGTTCTTC. Translation: CASSANSGSFYEQFF. Supplemented by reference TRBV11-3 and TRBJ2-1, the full variable domain reads EAGVVQSPRYKIIEKKQPVAFWCNPISGHNTLYWYLQNLGQGPELLIRYENEEAVDDSQLPKDRFSAERLKGVDSTLKIQPAELGDSAVYLCASSANSGSFYEQFFGPGTRLTVL.

The gene calls are TRBV28 and TRBJ2-7, with a possible D match to TRBD1 (5 bases). This CDR3 is 13 amino acids long. Germline-derived CDR1 and CDR2 are MDHEN and SYDVKM. The germline V and J ends were trimmed by 2 bases and 4 bases, with 9 bases remaining between them. The CDR3 reads CASSLGARYEQYF. The CDR3 nucleotides read TGTGCCAGCAGTTTAGGGGCCCGGTACGAGCAGTACTTC.

The chain carries TRBV2 and TRBJ1-2; D unresolved. Trimming cost V 1 base and J 0 bases, with 15 bases left between them. Germline CDR1 reads SNHLY; CDR2 reads FYNNEI. The CDR3 runs 17 residues. The CDR3 loop is CASSEDNPLAANYGYTF. The CDR3 DNA reads as TGTGCCAGCAGTGAAGATAACCCTTTGGCAGCTAACTATGGCTACACCTTC.

The chain combines TRBV2 with TRBJ1-2, with D perhaps matching TRBD1 (6 bases). The CDR3 is 13 residues long. In germline, CDR1 is SNHLY, CDR2 FYNNEI. V was pared by 5 bases and J by 6 bases, with 13 bases between. Here the CDR3 reads CASSRRGLDGYTF. For the CDR3, the DNA is TGTGCCAGCAGTCGGCGGGGGCTCGATGGCTACACCTTC.

The J gene is TRBJ1-1, the V gene TRBV9; D is undetermined. CDR3 length equals 13 residues. Germline V gives CDR1 SGDLS, CDR2 YYNGEE. Trimming left V 5 bases short and J 6 bases short, with 14 bases between. CDR3 in amino acids: CASRALGESEAFF. The CDR3 nucleotides read TGTGCCAGCAGGGCTCTCGGAGAGTCTGAAGCTTTCTTT.

The sample holds a few counts of this clone. The V call is TRBV11-2, the J call TRBJ1-4; a weak D match, TRBD1 (5 bases). Germline V CDR1 and CDR2: SGHAT, FQNNGV. Between the trimmed V and J ends, which lost 5 bases and 5 bases, there was a span of 12 bases. The CDR3 is 14 residues long. The CDR3: CASSPTPGNEKLFF. For the CDR3, the DNA is TGTGCCAGCAGCCCCACCCCAGGGAATGAAAAACTGTTTTTT.

J is TRBJ2-7 and V is TRBV6-6; D gene unclear. The CDR3 totals 14 residues. V was pared by 5 bases and J by 3 bases, with 14 bases between. The V gene's germline CDR1 is MNHNY and CDR2 SVGAGI (reference sequence). The CDR3 region is CASSLGRFHYEQYF. The CDR3 DNA reads as TGTGCCAGCAGTCTGGGCCGCTTCCACTACGAGCAGTACTTC.

A few counts support this clone. The chain employs TRBV28 and TRBJ1-1, with 7 bases identical to TRBD1. The CDR3 is 14 amino acids. The germline CDR1 and CDR2 sequences are MDHEN and SYDVKM. V lost 6 bases to trimming and J lost 7 bases; unmatched junction nucleotides: 11. CDR3 sequence (DNA): TGTGCCAGCAGGCGACTCTACCGGGACAGTGAAGCTTTCTTT. Translation gives CASRRLYRDSEAFF.

This clone appeared once. The chain couples TRBV5-6 to TRBJ1-2; 9 bases match TRBD1. The CDR3 is made up of 15 amino acids. The germline V gene encodes CDR1 SGHDT and CDR2 YYEEEE. V trimming: 2 bases; J trimming: 5 bases; junction bases outside the gene matches: 7. The CDR3 spells CASSFGVGQGYGYTF. In DNA, the CDR3 is TGTGCCAGCAGCTTCGGCGTCGGACAGGGGTATGGCTACACCTTC.

This clone was detected a few times. The J gene is TRBJ1-2, the V gene TRBV3-1 (or the pseudogene TRBV3-2); D possibly corresponds to TRBD1 (6 bases). This CDR3 is 14 amino acids long. V was pared by 4 bases and J by 2 bases, with 11 bases between. The V gene's germline CDR1 is LGHDT and CDR2 YNNKEL (reference sequence). The CDR3 spells CASSPRGQNYGYTF. DNA of the CDR3: TGTGCCAGCAGCCCCCGGGGACAAAACTATGGCTACACCTTC.

This clone was counted only a few times. The chain links TRBV5-1 to TRBJ1-2; TRBD1 aligns across 9 bases. With V trimmed by 7 bases and J by 4 bases, 11 bases remained unmatched. CDR1 and CDR2 from the germline V gene are SGHRS and YFSETQ. The CDR3 has 15 residues. For the CDR3, the DNA is TGCGCCAGCTCGGAGCGGACAGGGGAATCCTATGGCTACACCTTC. Its translation is CASSERTGESYGYTF.

The sample holds a few counts of this clone. The chain couples TRBV24-1 to TRBJ1-2; TRBD1 matches 7 bases. V shed 6 bases and J 4 bases; nucleotides not matched to a gene: 4. Germline V lookup: CDR1 KGHDR, CDR2 SFDVKD. This CDR3 region has 13 residues. In DNA form, the CDR3 reads TGTGCCACCAGTCGGGGACAGATCTATGGCTACACCTTC. Protein sequence: CATSRGQIYGYTF.

V usage is TRBV19 and J usage is TRBJ1-5; D ambiguous. The CDR3 is made up of 14 amino acids. Germline loops: CDR1 LNHDA, CDR2 SQIVND (reference sequence). V lost 4 bases to trimming and J lost 6 bases, with 13 bases between them. This CDR3 reads CASSNTPGTQPQHF. The DNA for the CDR3 is TGTGCCAGTAGTAACACCCCGGGTACTCAGCCCCAGCATTTT.

V gene TRBV9 combines with J gene TRBJ2-1; TRBD1 agrees at 9 bases. This CDR3 spans 16 amino acids. Germline V gene sequence: CDR1 SGDLS, CDR2 YYNGEE. With V trimmed by 2 bases and J by 3 bases, 6 bases remained unmatched. CDR3 sequence reads: CASSVTGQGIYNEQFF. The CDR3 DNA reads TGTGCCAGCAGCGTTACAGGACAGGGGATCTACAATGAGCAGTTCTTC.

The sample holds a few counts of this clone. The J gene is TRBJ1-2, the V gene TRBV7-9, with TRBD1 matching 9 bases. V lost 1 base, J lost 7 bases, and 7 bases stayed unmatched. The CDR3 has 15 residues. Germline CDR1 and CDR2: SEHNR and FQNEAQ (reference sequence). The DNA for the CDR3 is TGTGCCAGCAGCTTAGGAGAAAACAGGGGGCTTGGCTACACCTTC. Amino acid sequence: CASSLGENRGLGYTF.

The chain has TRBV5-4 and TRBJ2-2; TRBD1 aligns across 8 bases. The V and J ends lost 1 base and 4 bases, in that order; junction bases with no gene match: 3. Germline CDR1 is SGHNT and CDR2 is YYREEE (reference sequence). The length of the CDR3 is 15 residues. CDR3 sequence: CASSLRQGPTGELFF. The CDR3 coding sequence is TGTGCCAGCAGCTTGAGACAGGGGCCCACCGGGGAGCTGTTTTTT.

V and J are TRBV20-1 and TRBJ2-7; D remains ambiguous. V was clipped by 3 bases and J by 5 bases, with 11 bases between them. This CDR3 spans 12 amino acids. Per germline, CDR1 DFQATT and CDR2 SNEGSKA (reference sequence). The CDR3 sequence is CSASIRYDEQYF. In nucleotides, the CDR3 is TGCAGTGCTAGTATACGGTATGACGAGCAGTACTTC.

This clone came up once. The rearrangement uses TRBV29-1 and TRBJ2-3, with TRBD1 as a possible D gene (5 bases). The V and J ends lost 6 bases and 10 bases respectively, with 20 bases between them. The germline CDR1 and CDR2 sequences are SQVTM and ANQGSEA. The CDR3 sequence is 13 residues long. CDR3 in amino acids: CSVRWGQQAAQYF. Here the CDR3 DNA reads TGCAGCGTCCGATGGGGCCAGCAGGCTGCGCAGTATTTT.

The chain recombines TRBV2 with TRBJ2-7; TRBD2 aligns across 10 bases. Germline lookup yields CDR1 SNHLY and CDR2 FYNNEI. V lost 2 bases to trimming and J lost 2 bases; unmatched junction nucleotides: 12. The CDR3 has 18 residues. CDR3 sequence (DNA): TGTGCCAGCAGTGAAAGGTTAGGTGCGGGGACTAGCGCCTACGAGCAGTACTTC. It specifies CASSERLGAGTSAYEQYF.

The gene calls are TRBV6-5 and TRBJ1-5, with D possibly TRBD1 on 5 matching bases. Germline CDR1 MNHEY, CDR2 SVGAGI. The V and J ends lost 4 bases and 4 bases respectively, with 11 bases between them. The CDR3 extends over 14 amino acids. For the CDR3, the DNA is TGTGCCAGCAGTTTCGGTCGGGGGAATCAGCCCCAGCATTTT. Its translation is CASSFGRGNQPQHF.

The table lists this clone with a few counts. This rearrangement joins TRBV10-3 to TRBJ2-1; 10 bases line up with TRBD2. The CDR3 spans 16 residues. The germline CDR1 and CDR2 sequences are ENHRY and SYGVKD. With 8 bases clipped from V and 3 bases from J, the junction kept 10 bases outside the gene matches. The CDR3 sequence: CAISPAAGGFYNEQFF. CDR3 DNA: TGTGCCATCTCCCCCGCAGCGGGAGGGTTCTACAATGAGCAGTTCTTC.